The 13 T cell receptor beta chains reported below all come from one sample, sequenced in a study of shared clonotypes between healthy human individuals. Libraries were prepared by immunoSEQ multiplex PCR; TCRdb keeps only in-frame clonotypes and omits some of them. The top ten clones hold 1.5% to 2% of a sample with about 2.1 million clones, approximately 94% of them seen once. Naivety among CD8 cells was defined by CD45RO negativity and positive CCR7 selection, thereby excluding terminally differentiated effector memory CD45RA+ cells. The material sequenced was naive CD8+ T cells from PBMCs. These receptors were obtained from a man in his late teens or twenties in good health. Some clones in this sample may be carry-over from other donors' samples.

V is TRBV9 and J is TRBJ2-3; 14 bases agree with TRBD2. The V segment lost 3 bases and the J segment 3 bases; nucleotides outside the gene matches: 6. The CDR3 extends over 17 amino acids. Germline V lookup: CDR1 SGDLS, CDR2 YYNGEE. CDR3 DNA sequence: TGTGCCAGCAGCGCCCGAGGGACTAGCGGGAGAACAGATACGCAGTATTTT. As protein: CASSARGTSGRTDTQYF.

The genes are TRBV27 and TRBJ2-3; 12 bases line up with TRBD2. CDR3 length: 14 residues. The trim removed 3 bases at V and 6 bases at J, leaving 1 base unmatched. Looked up from germline, CDR1 is MNHEY and CDR2 is SMNVEV (reference sequence). CDR3 protein: CASSFGTSGDTQYF. In DNA form, the CDR3 reads TGTGCCAGCAGTTTCGGGACTAGCGGGGATACGCAGTATTTT.

CDR3 amino acids: CASSRRTGSYEQYF. The DNA of the CDR3 is TGTGCCAGCAGCCGGAGGACAGGGTCCTACGAGCAGTACTTC. The chain joins TRBV7-8 to TRBJ2-7; 8 bases match TRBD1. The V gene's germline CDR1 is SGHVS and CDR2 FQNEAQ. There are 14 residues in the CDR3. The V segment lost 5 bases and the J segment 1 base; nucleotides outside the gene matches: 4.

The V call is TRBV7-9, the J call TRBJ2-3; the match to TRBD1 covers 7 bases. This CDR3 comprises 15 residues. CDR1 and CDR2 from the germline V gene are SEHNR and FQNEAQ (reference sequence). V lost 1 base to trimming and J lost 4 bases; unmatched junction nucleotides: 5. The CDR3, as DNA: TGTGCCAGCAGCTTAGGACAGGGTCAAGCAGATACGCAGTATTTT. Protein sequence: CASSLGQGQADTQYF.

The genes are TRBV9 and TRBJ2-1; 9 nucleotides agree with TRBD1. CDR1 SGDLS and CDR2 YYNGEE come from the germline V gene. Losses at the gene ends were 3 bases for V and 14 bases for J; bases not matched to a gene: 3. The CDR3 consists of 11 residues. In DNA form, the CDR3 reads TGTGCCAGCAGCGGGGGGACAGGGAAGTTCTTC. Translating it yields CASSGGTGKFF.

The CDR3 sequence is CASSQGGQGVPDTQYF. CDR3 sequence (DNA): TGCGCCAGCAGCCAAGGGGGACAGGGTGTTCCAGATACGCAGTATTTT. The chain carries TRBV4-1 and TRBJ2-3, with 9 bases matching TRBD1. Germline V gene lookup returns CDR1 MGHRA and CDR2 YSYEKL. This CDR3 contains 16 residues. The junction had 6 bases not matched to a gene; V was cut back by 1 base and J by 4 bases.

With respect to this clone: Other DNA sequences of this sample code for an identical CDR3. J is TRBJ2-1 and V is TRBV6-5; perhaps TRBD1 as D (5 bases). The CDR3 is 12 residues long. V lost 2 bases and J lost 7, with 6 bases in between. Germline V gene sequence: CDR1 MNHEY, CDR2 SVGAGI. This CDR3 is CASSYTGNEQFF. The DNA of the CDR3 is TGTGCCAGCAGTTACACAGGTAATGAGCAGTTCTTC.

This chain links TRBV4-1 with TRBJ2-7; weak D call: TRBD2 (5 bases). From germline, CDR1 is MGHRA and CDR2 YSYEKL. Trimming removed 4 bases from V and 0 bases from J, with 16 bases in between. This CDR3 is built from 16 residues. In nucleotides, the CDR3 is TGCGCCAGCAGCCCCGTGCTGGGTCGGGGCTCCTACGAGCAGTACTTC. Translation: CASSPVLGRGSYEQYF.

In the case of this clone: Other DNA sequences within the sample encode an identical CDR3. The chain employs TRBV7-2 and TRBJ2-1, with 14 bases fitting TRBD2. Germline CDR1 and CDR2: SGHTA and FQGNSA. The CDR3 is made up of 15 amino acids. The J segment lost 7 bases and the V segment lost 5 bases, leaving 4 bases of the junction unmatched. Written as DNA, the CDR3 is TGTGCCAGCAGCCTCGGACTAGCGGGAGGTAATGAGCAGTTCTTC. It yields the protein CASSLGLAGGNEQFF.

This clone was seen only once. The chain uses TRBV29-1 and TRBJ2-7; D is possibly TRBD2 (7 bases). This CDR3 contains 12 residues. The V end lost 7 bases, the J end lost 6 bases, and 16 bases lay between the germline ends. CDR1 and CDR2 from the germline V gene are SQVTM and ANQGSEA. The CDR3 DNA follows: TGCAGCGGAATTGGGGGGGCGGGCGAGCAGTACTTC. Translation: CSGIGGAGEQYF.

The genes are TRBV28 and TRBJ1-1; TRBD1 matches 8 bases. This CDR3 spans 16 amino acids. In germline, CDR1 is MDHEN, CDR2 SYDVKM. With V trimmed by 0 bases and J by 0 bases, 3 bases remained unmatched. The CDR3 sequence is CASSLWNRGMNTEAFF. CDR3 nucleotide sequence: TGTGCCAGCAGTTTATGGAACAGGGGGATGAACACTGAAGCTTTCTTT.

The CDR3 protein is CASSYSPDTGVKKLFF. CDR3 nucleotide sequence: TGTGCCAGCAGTTACTCTCCGGATACAGGGGTTAAAAAACTGTTTTTT. V is TRBV6-5 and J is TRBJ1-4, with 7 bases lining up with TRBD1. The junction had 10 bases not matched to a gene; V was cut back by 0 bases and J by 9 bases. Looked up from germline, CDR1 is MNHEY and CDR2 is SVGAGI. The CDR3 spans 16 residues.

On this clone itself: Other DNA variants within this sample encode the same CDR3. The chain carries TRBV5-1 and TRBJ2-7; D is unclear. CDR1 is SGHRS and CDR2 is YFSETQ in the germline V gene. V was clipped by 1 base and J by 3 bases, with 8 bases between them. The CDR3 loop spans 13 amino acids. The CDR3 sequence: CASSLPSSYEQYF. In nucleotides, the CDR3 is TGCGCCAGCAGCTTGCCCAGCAGCTACGAGCAGTACTTC.